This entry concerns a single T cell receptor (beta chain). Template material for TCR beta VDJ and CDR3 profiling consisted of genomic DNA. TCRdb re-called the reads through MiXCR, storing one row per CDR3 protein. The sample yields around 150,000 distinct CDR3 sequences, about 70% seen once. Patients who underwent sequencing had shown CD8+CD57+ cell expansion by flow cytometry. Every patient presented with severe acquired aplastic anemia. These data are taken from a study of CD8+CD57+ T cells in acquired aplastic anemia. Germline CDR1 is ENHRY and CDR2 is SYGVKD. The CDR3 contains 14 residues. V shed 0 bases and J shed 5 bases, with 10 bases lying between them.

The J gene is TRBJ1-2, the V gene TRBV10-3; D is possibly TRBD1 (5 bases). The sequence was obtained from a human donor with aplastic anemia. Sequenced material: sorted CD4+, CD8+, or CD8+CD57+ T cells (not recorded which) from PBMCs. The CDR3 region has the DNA TGTGCCATCAGTGAGTCGGGGGACGGTTATGGCTACACCTTC. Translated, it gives CAISESGDGYGYTF.